A single T cell receptor beta chain is shown here with its context. Antigen unknown. A junction boundary mismatches the germline segment, possibly from a read error. This sample is part of a study of T-cell memory formation after mild COVID-19. Study-wide results and caveats: Day 15 to 85 contractors were CD4/CD8 balanced; later expanders leaned CD4+. Contracting CD4+ clones lay largely in CM and EM, with CD8+ ones residing in EMRA. Pre-infection memory held some responding clones, suggesting pre-existing cross-reactive T cells responded.

5'RACE primed at constant segments yielded TCR alpha and TCR beta cDNA libraries bearing sample barcodes and UMIs. TCRdb independently ran MiXCR on the 5' RACE reads; one entry per CDR3 protein. This table has hundreds of thousands of distinct CDR3 sequences, less than 25% appearing once. In germline, CDR1 is ENHRY, CDR2 SYGVKD. CDR3 size: 13 residues. This chain connects TRBV10-3 to TRBJ1-5, with TRBD1 as a possible D gene (5 bases). Material for sequencing was PBMCs or a T cell subset sorted from them (not recorded which). This TCR was sampled from an adult woman who had mild COVID-19 (a few samples of this study predate the infection). Cell type and time point are not known. CDR3 sequence: CAIRPDSHQLQHF. The CDR3 nucleotides read TGTGCCATCAGGCCAGACAGCCATCAGCTCCAGCATTTT.